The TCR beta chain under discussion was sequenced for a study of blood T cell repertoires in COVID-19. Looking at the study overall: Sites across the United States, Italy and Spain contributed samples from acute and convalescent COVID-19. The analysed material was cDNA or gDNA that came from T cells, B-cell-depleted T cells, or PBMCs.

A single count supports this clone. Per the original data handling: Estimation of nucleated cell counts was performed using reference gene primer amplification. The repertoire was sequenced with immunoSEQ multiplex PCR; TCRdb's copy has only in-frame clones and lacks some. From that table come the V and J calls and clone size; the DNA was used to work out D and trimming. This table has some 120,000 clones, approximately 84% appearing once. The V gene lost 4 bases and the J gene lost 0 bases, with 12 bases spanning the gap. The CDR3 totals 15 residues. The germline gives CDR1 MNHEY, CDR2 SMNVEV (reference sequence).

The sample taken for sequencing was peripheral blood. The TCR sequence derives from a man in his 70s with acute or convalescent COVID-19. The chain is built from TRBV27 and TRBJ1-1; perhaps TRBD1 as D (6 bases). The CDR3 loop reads CASSSTTGLNTEAFF. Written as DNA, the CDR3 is TGTGCCAGCAGTTCAACAACAGGGCTGAACACTGAAGCTTTCTTT.